This TCR beta chain was sequenced in a study of T cell responses to AZD1222 COVID-19 vaccine (dated by TCRdb to the early 2020s). About the investigation overall: AZD1222 recipients with second doses at about 4 weeks or about 12 weeks were pooled, because spike-specific TCR depth and breadth did not differ between schedules. A total of 230 to 250 trial participants underwent TCR sequencing, of whom about 200 had received two doses of AZD1222 and about 25 had received two doses of the MenACWY control vaccine. Trial participants were enrolled by age into 18-55, 56-69 and 70-plus year subgroups, with roughly 160, 29 and 62 TCR-sequenced participants respectively. The research as a whole found: Conclusions about previously exposed vaccinees are limited because only five to seven AZD1222 recipients were SARS-CoV-2 seropositive at baseline. The whole spike protein was spanned by vaccine-associated CD4 TCRs, and dominant responses were seen in regions 160-218 and 743-854. Reportedly, close to half of the unique spike-specific TCRs recognized epitopes lying outside the regions that are mutated in the B.1.351 and B.1.1.7 variants. Participants were mostly white British and included more females than males, and it was suggested by the authors that clonal diversity may have been underestimated. Spike-specific TCR breadth and depth rose significantly after two AZD1222 doses compared with day 0 and with MenACWY recipients. No day 14 peak-response samples were available, so repertoires were characterized only after the peak T cell response. The 56-69-year group was small, and its depth increase did not reach significance, likely because of low power.

The sample's time point label, in plain terms: baseline before first vaccination. Vaccinee samples were obtained from the UK trials COV001 and COV002, which included a single-blind randomized controlled phase 2/3 trial of AZD1222 (ChAdOx1 nCoV-19) in healthy adults. For TCRbeta chain sequencing, PBMC samples were collected from trial participants at day 0 and at day 28 after the second dose. In this sample, this clone turned up a few times. The clone's antigen remains unknown. No much larger clonotype is one base removed from it; base qualities were not supplied. Sequences MGHRA (CDR1) and YSYEKL (CDR2) are obtained from the germline V gene. Trimming takes 3 bases from V and 0 bases from J, and the germline ends sit 12 bases apart. Inclusive of the bounding cysteine and phenylalanine, the CDR3 is 15 residues long. Only the CDR3 part of the read is kept: 45 bases, read in frame from the first base.

The CDR3 regions of human TCRbeta chains were subjected to immunosequencing. Per the source publication's procedure: Repertoire TCRs were matched against a reference library of SARS-CoV-2-specific TCRs generated with the MIRA antigen-specificity platform. Breadth was defined as the fraction of unique TCRs that were SARS-CoV-2-associated, and depth was defined as the fraction of total T cells that were SARS-CoV-2-associated. Using the MIRA data, each spike-specific TCR was assigned both to the spike region to which the TCR was reactive and to a CD4 or CD8 class. Log10-transformed breadth and depth values were compared by one-way ANOVA with Sidak's multiple comparisons tests. The table comes from immuneACCESS by way of TCRdb, which keeps in-frame sequences with V and J called. Part of the clones is missing from these tables; in studies checked, under half for an unresolved V gene and the rest for unknown reasons. The DNA was the basis for D and trimming; V, J and clone size are from that table. A total of over 65,000 clones appear in this sample, almost 80% of them only once. Together, the top ten hold roughly 21% of the sample.

The sequenced sample was peripheral blood, obtained on day 0 of AZD1222 vaccination. The sequence was obtained from an adult in good health. The V and J segments used are TRBV4-1 and TRBJ2-7; the D call could be TRBD1 or TRBD2, with each sharing 6 bases. DNA sequence: TGCGCCAGCAGCCATAAGGGGGGAAACTCCTACGAGCAGTACTTC. The translation is CASSHKGGNSYEQYF.